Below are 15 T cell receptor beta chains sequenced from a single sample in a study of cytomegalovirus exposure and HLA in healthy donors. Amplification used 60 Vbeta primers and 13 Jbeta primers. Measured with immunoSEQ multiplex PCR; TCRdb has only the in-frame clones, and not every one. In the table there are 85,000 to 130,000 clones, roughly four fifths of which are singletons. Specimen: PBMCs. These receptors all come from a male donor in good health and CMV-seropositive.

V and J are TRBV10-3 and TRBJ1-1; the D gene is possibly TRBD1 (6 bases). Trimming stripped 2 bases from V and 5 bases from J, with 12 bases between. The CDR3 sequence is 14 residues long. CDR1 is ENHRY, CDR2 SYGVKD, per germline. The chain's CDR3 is CAISEPGGGTEAFF. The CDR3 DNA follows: TGTGCCATCAGTGAGCCGGGAGGGGGAACTGAAGCTTTCTTT.

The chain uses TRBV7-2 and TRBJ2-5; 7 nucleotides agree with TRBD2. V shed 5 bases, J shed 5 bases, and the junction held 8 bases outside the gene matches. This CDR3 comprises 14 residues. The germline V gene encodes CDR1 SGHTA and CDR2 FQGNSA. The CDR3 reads CASSPTSVGETQYF. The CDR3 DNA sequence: TGTGCCAGCAGCCCAACTAGCGTGGGGGAGACCCAGTACTTC.

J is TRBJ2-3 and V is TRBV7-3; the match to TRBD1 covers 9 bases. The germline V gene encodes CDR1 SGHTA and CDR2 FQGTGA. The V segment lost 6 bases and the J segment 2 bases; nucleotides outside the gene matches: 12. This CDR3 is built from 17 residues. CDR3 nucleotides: TGTGCCAGCAGGCCCGGGACAGGGATTCCCTCCACAGATACGCAGTATTTT. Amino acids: CASRPGTGIPSTDTQYF.

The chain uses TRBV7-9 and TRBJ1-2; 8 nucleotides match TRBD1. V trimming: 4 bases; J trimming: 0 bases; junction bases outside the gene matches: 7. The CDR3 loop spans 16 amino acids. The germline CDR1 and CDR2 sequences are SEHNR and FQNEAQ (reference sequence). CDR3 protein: CASSSWPGQANYGYTF. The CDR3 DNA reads TGTGCCAGCAGCTCGTGGCCGGGACAGGCTAACTATGGCTACACCTTC.

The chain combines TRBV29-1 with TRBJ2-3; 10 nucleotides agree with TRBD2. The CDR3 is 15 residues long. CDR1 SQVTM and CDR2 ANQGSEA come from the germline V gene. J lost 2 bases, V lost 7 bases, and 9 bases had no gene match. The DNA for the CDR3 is TGCAGCGCAAGCGTAGCGGGGGGAAACACAGATACGCAGTATTTT. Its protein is CSASVAGGNTDTQYF.

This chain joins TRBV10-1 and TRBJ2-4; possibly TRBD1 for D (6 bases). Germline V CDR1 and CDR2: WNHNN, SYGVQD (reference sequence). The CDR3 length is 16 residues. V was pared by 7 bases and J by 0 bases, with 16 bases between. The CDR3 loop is CASNPPGELAKNIQYF. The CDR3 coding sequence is TGCGCCAGCAACCCACCAGGGGAACTAGCCAAAAACATTCAGTACTTC.

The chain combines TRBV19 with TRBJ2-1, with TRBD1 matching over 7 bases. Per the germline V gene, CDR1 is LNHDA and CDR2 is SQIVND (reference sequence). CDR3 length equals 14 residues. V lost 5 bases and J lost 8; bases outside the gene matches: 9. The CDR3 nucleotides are TGTGCCAGTAGTCCCCTAGACAGGGTGCATGAGCAGTTCTTC. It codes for CASSPLDRVHEQFF. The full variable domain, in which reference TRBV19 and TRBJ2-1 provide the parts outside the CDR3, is DGGITQSPKYLFRKEGQNVTLSCEQNLNHDAMYWYRQDPGQGLRLIYYSQIVNDFQKGDIAEGYSVSREKKESFPLTVTSAQKNPTAFYLCASSPLDRVHEQFFGPGTRLTVL.

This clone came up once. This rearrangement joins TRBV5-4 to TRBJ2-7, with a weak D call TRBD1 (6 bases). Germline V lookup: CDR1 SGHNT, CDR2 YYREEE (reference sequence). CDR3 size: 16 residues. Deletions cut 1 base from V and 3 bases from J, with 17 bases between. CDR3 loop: CASSLSQGIPRYEQYF. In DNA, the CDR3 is TGTGCCAGCAGCTTGTCGCAGGGGATCCCCCGCTACGAGCAGTACTTC.

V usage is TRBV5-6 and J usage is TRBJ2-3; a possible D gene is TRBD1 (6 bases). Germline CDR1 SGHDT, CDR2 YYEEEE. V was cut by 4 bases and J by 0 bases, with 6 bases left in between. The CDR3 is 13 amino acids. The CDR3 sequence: CASSQGSTDTQYF. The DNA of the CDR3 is TGTGCCAGCAGCCAGGGGAGCACAGATACGCAGTATTTT.

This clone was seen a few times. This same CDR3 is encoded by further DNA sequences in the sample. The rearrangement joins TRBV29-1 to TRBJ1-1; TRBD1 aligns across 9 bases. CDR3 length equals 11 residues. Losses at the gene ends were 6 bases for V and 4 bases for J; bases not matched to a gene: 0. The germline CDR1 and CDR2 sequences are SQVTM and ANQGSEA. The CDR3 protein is CSVDRGTEAFF. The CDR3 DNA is TGCAGCGTGGACAGGGGCACTGAAGCTTTCTTT.

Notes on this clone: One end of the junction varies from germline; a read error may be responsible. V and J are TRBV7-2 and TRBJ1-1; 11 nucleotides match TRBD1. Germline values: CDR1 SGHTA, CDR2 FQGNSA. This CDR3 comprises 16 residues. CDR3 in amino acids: CASSPHRDRGNAEAFF. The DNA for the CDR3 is TGTGCCAGCAGCCCCCACCGGGACAGGGGGAACGCTGAAGCTTTCTTT.

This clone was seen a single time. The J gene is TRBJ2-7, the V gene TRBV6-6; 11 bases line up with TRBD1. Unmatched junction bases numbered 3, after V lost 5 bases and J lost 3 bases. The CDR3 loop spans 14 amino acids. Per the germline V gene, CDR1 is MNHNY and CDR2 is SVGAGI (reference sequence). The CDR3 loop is CASSLGQGGYEQYF. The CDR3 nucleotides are TGTGCCAGCAGTCTGGGACAGGGGGGCTACGAGCAGTACTTC.

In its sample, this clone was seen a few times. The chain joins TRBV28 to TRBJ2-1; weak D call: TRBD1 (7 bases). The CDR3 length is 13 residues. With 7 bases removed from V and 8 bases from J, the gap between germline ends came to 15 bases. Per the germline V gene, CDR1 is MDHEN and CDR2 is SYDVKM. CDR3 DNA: TGTGCCAGCACCCCAGGGGGGTCAGATGAGCAGTTCTTC. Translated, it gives CASTPGGSDEQFF.

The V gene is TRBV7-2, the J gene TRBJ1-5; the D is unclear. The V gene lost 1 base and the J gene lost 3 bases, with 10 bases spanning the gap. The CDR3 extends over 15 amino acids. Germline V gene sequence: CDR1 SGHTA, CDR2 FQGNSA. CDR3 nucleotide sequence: TGTGCCAGCAGCTTAGATACAGTTAACAATCAGCCCCAGCATTTT. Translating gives CASSLDTVNNQPQHF.

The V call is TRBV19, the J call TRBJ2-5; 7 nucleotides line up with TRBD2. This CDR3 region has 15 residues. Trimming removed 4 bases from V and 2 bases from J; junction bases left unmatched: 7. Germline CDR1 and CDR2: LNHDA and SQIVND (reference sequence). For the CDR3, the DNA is TGTGCCAGTAGTAACCTCGCGGGGGTACAAGAGACCCAGTACTTC. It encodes CASSNLAGVQETQYF.